The 15 T cell receptor beta chains below come from one sample, sequenced in a study of blood T cell repertoires in COVID-19. Produced via immunoSEQ multiplex PCR; TCRdb's table is partial and in-frame only. The repertoire consists of roughly 300,000 clones, with more than 85% occurring once and the leading ten covering 1%. The specimen sequenced was PBMCs or T cells enriched from blood (not recorded which). The receptors were sampled from a woman aged 25 to 39 who had recovered from COVID-19.

The chain recombines TRBV28 with TRBJ1-2; D gene uncertain. Germline loops: CDR1 MDHEN, CDR2 SYDVKM. V was cut by 7 bases and J by 6 bases, with 21 bases left in between. The length of the CDR3 is 15 residues. The CDR3 region has the DNA TGTGCCAGCAACACGCAAATTGGGGAGGGAAATGGCTACACCTTC. This gives the protein CASNTQIGEGNGYTF.

The chain carries TRBV10-3 and TRBJ1-1, with 8 bases lining up with TRBD1. V shed 11 bases, J shed 1 base, and the junction held 6 bases outside the gene matches. The CDR3 is made up of 13 amino acids. Germline CDR1 is ENHRY and CDR2 is SYGVKD. The CDR3 sequence: CAAQGVENTEAFF. CDR3 DNA sequence: TGTGCCGCACAGGGGGTGGAGAACACTGAAGCTTTCTTT.

CDR3 residues: CASSKRGGRLDEKLFF. The CDR3 region has the DNA TGTGCCAGCAGCAAACGGGGGGGCAGATTGGATGAAAAACTGTTTTTT. V and J are TRBV7-2 and TRBJ1-4; maybe TRBD1 (6 bases). There are 16 residues in the CDR3. V was clipped by 5 bases and J by 6 bases, with 19 bases between them. CDR1 is SGHTA and CDR2 is FQGNSA in the germline V gene.

The CDR3 coding sequence is TGTGCCAGTAGTACCACAGGGGCAAACTATGGCTACACCTTC. Its translation is CASSTTGANYGYTF. This chain connects TRBV19 to TRBJ1-2, with 7 positions matching TRBD1. Germline V CDR1 and CDR2: LNHDA, SQIVND (reference sequence). CDR3 length: 14 amino acids. Unmatched junction bases numbered 4, after V lost 4 bases and J lost 2 bases.

The chain links TRBV29-1 to TRBJ2-7, with D possibly TRBD2 on 5 matching bases. Trimming shortened V by 5 bases and J by 1 base, and 12 bases separated the two germline ends. Germline V lookup: CDR1 SQVTM, CDR2 ANQGSEA. The CDR3 is made up of 13 amino acids. This CDR3 reads CSVRGWESYEQYF. As DNA, the CDR3 is TGCAGCGTTCGTGGGTGGGAGTCCTACGAGCAGTACTTC.

This clone was seen a single time. The chain joins TRBV27 to TRBJ2-1, with TRBD1 matching over 9 bases. V shed 6 bases, J shed 9 bases, and the junction held 9 bases outside the gene matches. Germline V lookup: CDR1 MNHEY, CDR2 SMNVEV (reference sequence). This CDR3 comprises 14 residues. The CDR3 loop reads CASRKPGQGFEQFF. The CDR3 nucleotides read TGTGCCAGCAGAAAGCCGGGACAGGGTTTTGAGCAGTTCTTC.

The rearrangement joins TRBV19 to TRBJ1-6, with D possibly TRBD1 on 5 matching bases. CDR1 and CDR2 (germline): LNHDA, SQIVND (reference sequence). The length of the CDR3 is 15 residues. V was trimmed by 4 bases and J by 8 bases, leaving 15 bases between them. Written as DNA, the CDR3 is TGTGCCAGTAGTAGTGGTGCAGGGAGGCATTCACCCCTCCACTTT. Its protein is CASSSGAGRHSPLHF.

V usage is TRBV5-4 and J usage is TRBJ2-3; 10 nucleotides line up with TRBD2. The trim removed 3 bases at V and 3 bases at J, leaving 4 bases unmatched. The CDR3 loop spans 15 amino acids. Germline loops: CDR1 SGHNT, CDR2 YYREEE (reference sequence). CDR3 DNA: TGTGCCAGCAGCTCCGTAGCGGGGGGTACAGATACGCAGTATTTT. This translates into CASSSVAGGTDTQYF.

The chain couples TRBV7-2 to TRBJ1-5; 7 nucleotides align to TRBD1. Unmatched junction bases numbered 5, after V lost 5 bases and J lost 7 bases. Germline V CDR1 and CDR2: SGHTA, FQGNSA. This CDR3 comprises 13 residues. CDR3 DNA: TGTGCCAGCAGCCCCCGGACAGGCCAGCCCCAGCATTTT. Encoded protein: CASSPRTGQPQHF.

The chain couples TRBV4-2 to TRBJ1-6; 10 bases agree with TRBD1. Germline V CDR1 and CDR2: LGHNA, YNFKEQ. The CDR3 runs to 16 residues. Unmatched junction bases numbered 3, after V lost 1 base and J lost 6 bases. CDR3 DNA sequence: TGTGCCAGCAGCCAAGTCCGGGACAGGGGTAATTCACCCCTCCACTTT. This encodes CASSQVRDRGNSPLHF.

The CDR3 spells CASSRRGGTGQPQHF. The CDR3 region has the DNA TGTGCCAGCAGCCGTAGGGGGGGGACCGGGCAGCCCCAGCATTTT. The gene calls are TRBV28 and TRBJ1-5; D perhaps matches TRBD1 (6 bases). V lost 6 bases and J 7 bases, leaving 19 bases between the germline ends. CDR1 and CDR2 from the germline V gene are MDHEN and SYDVKM. The CDR3 is made up of 15 amino acids. The whole variable domain, filled in from reference TRBV28 and TRBJ1-5, reads DVKVTQSSRYLVKRTGEKVFLECVQDMDHENMFWYRQDPGLGLRLIYFSYDVKMKEKGDIPEGYSVSREKKERFSLILESASTNQTSMYLCASSRRGGTGQPQHFGDGTRLSIL.

This chain uses TRBV5-1 with TRBJ2-1; 7 bases map to TRBD2. The germline V gene has CDR1 SGHRS and CDR2 YFSETQ. This CDR3 has 15 amino acids. With V trimmed by 2 bases and J by 4 bases, 6 bases remained unmatched. As DNA, the CDR3 is TGCGCCAGCAGCTTCCTGCCGGGGGGTTACAATGAGCAGTTCTTC. Translation: CASSFLPGGYNEQFF.

This chain links TRBV5-1 with TRBJ2-1, with D perhaps matching TRBD1 (8 bases). Germline CDR1 and CDR2: SGHRS and YFSETQ. The CDR3 is 13 residues long. V was cut by 4 bases and J by 15 bases, with 20 bases left in between. The CDR3 is CASSIHETGEGFF. The CDR3 nucleotides are TGCGCCAGCAGCATCCATGAGACAGGGGAGGGGTTCTTC.

The V gene is TRBV24-1, the J gene TRBJ1-5; possibly TRBD1 for D (6 bases). The germline V gene has CDR1 KGHDR and CDR2 SFDVKD. V was clipped by 5 bases and J by 5 bases, with 12 bases between them. This CDR3 has 14 residues. This CDR3 is CATSAQGMDQPQHF. In nucleotides, the CDR3 is TGTGCCACCAGTGCACAGGGAATGGATCAGCCCCAGCATTTT.

V gene TRBV4-1 combines with J gene TRBJ1-3; a possible D gene is TRBD1 (5 bases). The length of the CDR3 is 19 residues. Per the germline V gene, CDR1 is MGHRA and CDR2 is YSYEKL. Trimming removed 1 base from V and 4 bases from J, with 23 bases in between. This chain's CDR3 is CASSQAISRGTRDGNTIYF. CDR3 in DNA: TGCGCCAGCAGCCAAGCCATCAGTAGGGGAACACGAGACGGAAACACCATATATTTT.